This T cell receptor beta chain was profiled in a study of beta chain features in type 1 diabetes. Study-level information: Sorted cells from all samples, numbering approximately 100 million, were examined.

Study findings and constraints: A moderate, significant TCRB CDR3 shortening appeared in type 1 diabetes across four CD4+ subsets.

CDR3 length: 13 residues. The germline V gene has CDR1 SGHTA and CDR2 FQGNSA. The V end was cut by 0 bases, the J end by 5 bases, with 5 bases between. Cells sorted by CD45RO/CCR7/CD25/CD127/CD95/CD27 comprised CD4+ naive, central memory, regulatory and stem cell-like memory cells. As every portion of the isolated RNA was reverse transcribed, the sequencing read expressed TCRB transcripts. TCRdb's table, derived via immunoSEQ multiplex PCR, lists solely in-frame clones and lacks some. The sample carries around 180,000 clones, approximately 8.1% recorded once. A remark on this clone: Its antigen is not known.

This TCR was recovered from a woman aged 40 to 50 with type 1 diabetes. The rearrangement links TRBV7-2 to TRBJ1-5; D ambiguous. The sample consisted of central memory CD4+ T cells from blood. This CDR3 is CASSLAEDQPQHF. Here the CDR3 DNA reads TGTGCCAGCAGCTTAGCGGAGGATCAGCCCCAGCATTTT.